The clone carrying this TCR beta chain was counted a few times. Its specificity is unknown. This entry belongs to a study of T cells in Graves' hyperthyroidism and ophthalmopathy. TCR beta CDR3 region amplification was performed from RNA transcripts. First-round RT-PCR with HTBI primers amplified the TCR CDR3 region. One entry per CDR3 protein, called by TCRdb with MiXCR from the multiplex PCR reads. The sample contains some 620,000 distinct CDR3 sequences, about a sixth of which appear only once. The CDR3 runs 16 residues. V dropped 6 bases and J dropped 5 bases, with 19 bases sitting between them. The germline CDR1 and CDR2 sequences are MNHNS and SASEGT. Notes on the study in general: By a 13 V-J model, ophthalmopathy was set apart from stable hyperthyroidism.

Using roughly 9.4 ml of fresh peripheral blood, PBMCs were prepared. Sequenced sample: blood. The receptor was isolated from a woman aged 25-40 years with Graves' hyperthyroidism. The chain carries TRBV6-1 and TRBJ2-2; D perhaps matches TRBD2 (6 bases). The CDR3 region has the DNA TGTGCCAGCAGCCGCCCGAGGAGGGATAAGACCGGGGAGCTGTTTTTT. Translation gives CASSRPRRDKTGELFF.